The 12 T cell receptor beta chains in this list originate from one sample, sequenced in a study of identical twins. MiXCR, run by TCRdb on the 5' RACE reads, gives a single entry per CDR3 protein. The sample records over 600,000 distinct CDR3 sequences, approximately 22% being singletons. The same sample was also studied in work on T cells expressing NK-cell markers.

What was sequenced was PBMCs. The receptor source for this set is a woman aged 18-29 years in good health.

The chain carries TRBV5-5 and TRBJ1-1; a weak D match, TRBD1 (6 bases). Germline values: CDR1 SGHKS, CDR2 YYEKEE (reference sequence). The CDR3 totals 15 residues. Trimming left V 4 bases short and J 4 bases short, with 17 bases between. This CDR3 reads CASSLWTVGSTEAFF. The DNA of the CDR3 is TGTGCCAGCAGCCTATGGACAGTGGGTAGCACTGAAGCTTTCTTT.

The chain carries TRBV7-9 and TRBJ1-2; tentatively, D is TRBD1 (6 bases). V lost 0 bases and J 7 bases, leaving 21 bases between the germline ends. Germline V lookup: CDR1 SEHNR, CDR2 FQNEAQ (reference sequence). The CDR3 has 17 amino acids. This CDR3 reads CASSLAGGDLQIGGYTF. The CDR3 DNA follows: TGTGCCAGCAGCTTAGCGGGGGGCGACTTACAGATCGGTGGCTACACCTTC.

The CDR3 coding sequence is TGTGCCAGCAGCGCAGAGACCCCCCTCGAGCAGTACTTC. Its protein is CASSAETPLEQYF. The genes are TRBV7-9 and TRBJ2-7, with D uncertain. Germline CDR1 SEHNR, CDR2 FQNEAQ (reference sequence). CDR3 length equals 13 residues. Between the trimmed V and J ends, which lost 5 bases and 6 bases, there was a span of 14 bases.

This clonotype was seen repeatedly, ten times or more. This chain connects TRBV7-8 to TRBJ2-1, with TRBD2 matching 10 bases. The CDR3 extends over 15 amino acids. Germline V CDR1 and CDR2: SGHVS, FQNEAQ. Losses at the gene ends were 5 bases for V and 4 bases for J; bases not matched to a gene: 5. This chain's CDR3 is CASSRSSGSYNEQFF. The CDR3 nucleotides read TGTGCCAGCAGCCGCTCTAGCGGGAGTTACAATGAGCAGTTCTTC.

This chain's CDR3 is CSASPRRGRINEQFF. The CDR3 DNA reads as TGCAGTGCTAGTCCTCGGAGGGGGCGTATCAATGAGCAGTTCTTC. The J gene is TRBJ2-1, the V gene TRBV20-1; a possible D gene is TRBD1 (7 bases). The CDR3 has 15 amino acids. The V gene lost 3 bases and the J gene lost 6 bases, with 18 bases spanning the gap. CDR1 DFQATT and CDR2 SNEGSKA come from the germline V gene (reference sequence).

This clonotype was detected many times. This chain uses TRBV20-1 with TRBJ1-1, with D possibly matching TRBD1 (5 bases). Germline V gene lookup returns CDR1 DFQATT and CDR2 SNEGSKA (reference sequence). V was pared by 3 bases and J by 7 bases, with 9 bases between. CDR3 length: 11 residues. The CDR3 is CSASIGVEAFF. The CDR3 DNA is TGCAGTGCTAGTATAGGGGTTGAAGCTTTCTTT.

Written as DNA, the CDR3 is TGTGCCAGCAGTTCGACTAGTGAAGAGACCCAGTACTTC. This gives the protein CASSSTSEETQYF. The V call is TRBV6-6, the J call TRBJ2-5, with a tentative D call TRBD2 (6 bases). The CDR3 length is 13 residues. The germline V gene has CDR1 MNHNY and CDR2 SVGAGI (reference sequence). The V end lost 4 bases, the J end lost 3 bases, and 9 bases lay between the germline ends.

There are many counts of this clonotype. V usage is TRBV12-3 or TRBV12-4 and J usage is TRBJ2-7; 8 positions agree with TRBD2. With 6 bases clipped from V and 9 bases from J, the junction kept 19 bases outside the gene matches. The CDR3 covers 16 residues. CDR3 in amino acids: CASSMARVDSGASQYF. DNA of the CDR3: TGTGCCAGCAGCATGGCTCGGGTCGATAGCGGGGCCTCGCAGTACTTC.

The V and J genes are TRBV6-1 and TRBJ1-2, with 9 positions matching TRBD1. V gave up 6 bases and J gave up 2 bases; unmatched junction bases: 13. This CDR3 contains 17 residues. The germline CDR1 and CDR2 sequences are MNHNS and SASEGT. CDR3 nucleotide sequence: TGTGCCAGCAGCCGTCGTCTGGGACAGGGTATGAACTATGGCTACACCTTC. Translating gives CASSRRLGQGMNYGYTF.

This chain connects TRBV5-1 to TRBJ1-1, with D unresolved. Germline CDR1 and CDR2: SGHRS and YFSETQ. V lost 1 base, J lost 0 bases, and 7 bases lay in between. CDR3 size: 14 residues. Here the CDR3 reads CASSLLNLNTEAFF. In nucleotides, the CDR3 is TGCGCCAGCAGCTTGTTAAATTTGAACACTGAAGCTTTCTTT. Full variable domain (rest looked up from reference TRBV5-1 and TRBJ1-1): KAGVTQTPRYLIKTRGQQVTLSCSPISGHRSVSWYQQTPGQGLQFLFEYFSETQRNKGNFPGRFSGRQFSNSRSEMNVSTLELGDSALYLCASSLLNLNTEAFFGQGTRLTVV.

V usage is TRBV12-3 or TRBV12-4 and J usage is TRBJ2-1, with D maybe TRBD1 (5 bases). The CDR3 loop spans 13 amino acids. Between the trimmed V and J ends, which lost 0 bases and 8 bases, there was a span of 8 bases. CDR3 region: CASSLAGDHEQFF. In nucleotides, the CDR3 is TGTGCCAGCAGTTTAGCAGGGGATCATGAGCAGTTCTTC.

In this sample, this clonotype turned up many times. This sequence joins TRBV12-3 or TRBV12-4 and TRBJ2-2, with 7 bases matching TRBD1. This CDR3 contains 13 residues. After removal of 8 bases from V and 5 bases from J, the junction contained 5 bases not matched to a gene. CDR3 sequence: CASSSQGTGELFF. In nucleotides, the CDR3 is TGTGCCAGCTCGTCACAGGGGACCGGGGAGCTGTTTTTT.